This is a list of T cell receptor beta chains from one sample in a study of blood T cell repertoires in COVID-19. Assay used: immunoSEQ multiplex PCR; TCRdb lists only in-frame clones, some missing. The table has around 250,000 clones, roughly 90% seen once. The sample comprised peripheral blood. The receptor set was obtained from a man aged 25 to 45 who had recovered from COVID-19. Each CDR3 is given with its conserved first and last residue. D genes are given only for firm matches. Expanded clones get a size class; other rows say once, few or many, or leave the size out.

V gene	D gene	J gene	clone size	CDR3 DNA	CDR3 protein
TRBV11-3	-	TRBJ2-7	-	TGTGCCAGCAGCTTCGGGACAAAATACGAGCAGTACTTC	CASSFGTKYEQYF
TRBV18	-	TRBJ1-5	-	TGTGCCAGCTCCCAAGGGGCCCCAGCGAGCAATCAGCCCCAGCATTTT	CASSQGAPASNQPQHF
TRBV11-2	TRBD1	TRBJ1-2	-	TGTGCCAGCAGCTTAGGGACAGGGATGCGCTATGGCTACACCTTC	CASSLGTGMRYGYTF
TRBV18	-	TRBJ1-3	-	TGTGCCAGCTCACCCGAAAATGGGGGGTCCGGAAACACCATATATTTT	CASSPENGGSGNTIYF
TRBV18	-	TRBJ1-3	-	TGTGCCAGCTCACTCTCGCTTAGCTCTGGAAACACCATATATTTT	CASSLSLSSGNTIYF
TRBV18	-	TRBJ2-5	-	TGTGCCAGCTCACCACTGGGACATTTCCAAGAGACCCAGTACTTC	CASSPLGHFQETQYF
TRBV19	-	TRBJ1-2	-	TGTGCCAGTGGAATTGGGGCCGCTCAGGATGGCTACACCTTC	CASGIGAAQDGYTF
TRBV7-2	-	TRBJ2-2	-	TGTGCCAGCAGCTTAGGCTCGGCGAACACCGGGGAGCTGTTTTTT	CASSLGSANTGELFF
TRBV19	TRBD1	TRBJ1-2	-	TGTGCCAGTAGTTTATCGGGACAGAACTATGGCTACACCTTC	CASSLSGQNYGYTF
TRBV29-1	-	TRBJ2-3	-	TGCAGCGTTGAAGAAAGAGATGGCACAGATACGCAGTATTTT	CSVEERDGTDTQYF
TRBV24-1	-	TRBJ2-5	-	TGTGCCACCAGTGATTGGACAGACCAAGAGACCCAGTACTTC	CATSDWTDQETQYF
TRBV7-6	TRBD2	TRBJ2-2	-	TGTGCCAGCAGCTCCGTAGCGGGGGGAAACACCGGGGAGCTGTTTTTT	CASSSVAGGNTGELFF
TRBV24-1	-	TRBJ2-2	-	TGTGCCACCAGTGCGGGCAGGGGTGCGGCGGAGCTGTTTTTT	CATSAGRGAAELFF
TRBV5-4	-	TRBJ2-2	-	TGTGCCAGCAGCTCACAGGGATTCCCGAACACCGGGGAGCTGTTTTTT	CASSSQGFPNTGELFF
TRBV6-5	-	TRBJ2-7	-	TGTGCCAGCAGGCGAGAGGGCACCGGAGGGTATAAGCAGTACTTC	CASRREGTGGYKQYF
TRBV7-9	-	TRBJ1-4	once	TGTGCCAGCAGTAATGGACAAGATAATGAAAAACTGTTTTTT	CASSNGQDNEKLFF
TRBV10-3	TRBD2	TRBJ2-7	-	TGTGCCATCAGTGGTAGTAGCGGGGTGTCCTACGAGCAGTACTTC	CAISGSSGVSYEQYF
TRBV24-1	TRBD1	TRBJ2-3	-	TGTGCCACCAGTGATTCCGACAGGGGGCTTCATACGCAGTATTTT	CATSDSDRGLHTQYF
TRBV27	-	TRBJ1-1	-	TGTGCCAGCAGTTTATTTGGGCAGGGAGTGGGGGGTAACACTGAAGCTTTCTTT	CASSLFGQGVGGNTEAFF
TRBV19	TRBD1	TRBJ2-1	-	TGTGCCAGTAGCCTCGGGACAGGGCGGGATGAGCAGTTCTTC	CASSLGTGRDEQFF
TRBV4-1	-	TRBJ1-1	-	TGCGCCAGCAGCCCTAGTTTCCGGAACACTGAAGCTTTCTTT	CASSPSFRNTEAFF
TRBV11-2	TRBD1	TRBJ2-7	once	TGTGCCAGCAGCTCAGGACAGGATTCCTTCTACGAGCAGTACTTC	CASSSGQDSFYEQYF
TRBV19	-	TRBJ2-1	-	TGTGCCAGTAGTATTGCGCTACCCAATGAGCAGTTCTTC	CASSIALPNEQFF
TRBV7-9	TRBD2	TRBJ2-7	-	TGTGCCAGCAGCTTAGCTTCTAGCGGGGGCACCTACGAGCAGTACTTC	CASSLASSGGTYEQYF
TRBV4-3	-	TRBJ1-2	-	TGCGCCAGCAGCCAAGGCTCAGCTAACTATGGCTACACCTTC	CASSQGSANYGYTF
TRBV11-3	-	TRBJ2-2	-	TGTGCCAGCAGCCAAACAGTACAGGTCACCGGGGAGCTGTTTTTT	CASSQTVQVTGELFF
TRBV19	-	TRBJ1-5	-	TGTGCCAGTAGTATGTTTTCCCGAGGCGGCAATCAGCCCCAGCATTTT	CASSMFSRGGNQPQHF
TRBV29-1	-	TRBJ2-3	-	TGCAGCGTTGACAGGGCAGGAACAGATACGCAGTATTTT	CSVDRAGTDTQYF
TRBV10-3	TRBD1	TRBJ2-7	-	TGTGCCATCACTGGAGGGACAGGGGGCAATTACGAGCAGTACTTC	CAITGGTGGNYEQYF
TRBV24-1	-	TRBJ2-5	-	TGTGCCACCAGTCCGACCCCCCTAGGGAGTGAGACCCAGTACTTC	CATSPTPLGSETQYF
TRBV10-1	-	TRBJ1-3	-	TGCGCCAGCAGTGAGAATTCAGGAGGAAACACCATATATTTT	CASSENSGGNTIYF
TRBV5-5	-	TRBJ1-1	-	TGTGCCAGCAGCTTGGGCCCGCACTCTGAAGCTTTCTTT	CASSLGPHSEAFF
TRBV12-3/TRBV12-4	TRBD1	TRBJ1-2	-	TGTGCCAGCTCGACAGGGGCGAGGGGCTACACCTTC	CASSTGARGYTF
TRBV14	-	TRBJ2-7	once	TGTGCCAGCAGCCAAGTCCTCCTAACTGAGCAGTACTTC	CASSQVLLTEQYF
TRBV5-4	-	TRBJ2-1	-	TGTGCCAGCAGCTTGGACGGGGTACCGGGACTCGTGTCTTCCTACAATGAGCAGTTCTTC	CASSLDGVPGLVSSYNEQFF
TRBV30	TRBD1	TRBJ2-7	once	TGTGCCACACAGGGGTACTACGAGCAGTACTTC	CATQGYYEQYF
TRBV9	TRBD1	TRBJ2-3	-	TGTGCCAGCAGCCCGAGTCAAGCCTCCGGGACAGCGACGCAGTATTTT	CASSPSQASGTATQYF
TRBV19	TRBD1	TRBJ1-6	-	TGTGCCAGTAGTATCACAGGGGGTAGTAATTCACCCCTCCACTTT	CASSITGGSNSPLHF
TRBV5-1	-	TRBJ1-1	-	TGCGCCAGCAGAGCCAGGGTGGACACTGAAGCTTTCTTT	CASRARVDTEAFF
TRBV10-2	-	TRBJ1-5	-	TGCGCCAGCAGTGAAGTGACAGTCAATCAGCCCCAGCATTTT	CASSEVTVNQPQHF
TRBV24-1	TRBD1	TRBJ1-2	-	TGTGCCACCAGTGTAGGACAGGGGTATGGCTACACCTTC	CATSVGQGYGYTF
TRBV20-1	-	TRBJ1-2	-	TGCAGTGCTAAAGGCTCAGGGGTCTACACCTTC	CSAKGSGVYTF
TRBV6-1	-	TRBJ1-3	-	TGTGCCAGCAGTGAGGGGGCCGACTCTGGAAACACCATATATTTT	CASSEGADSGNTIYF
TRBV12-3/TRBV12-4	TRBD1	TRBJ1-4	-	TGTGCCAGCAGAGACAGGGGTGATGAAAAACTGTTTTTT	CASRDRGDEKLFF
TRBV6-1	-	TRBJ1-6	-	TGTGCCAGCAGTGAAGTACCAAACGGTTATAATTCACCCCTCCACTTT	CASSEVPNGYNSPLHF
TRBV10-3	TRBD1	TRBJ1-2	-	TGTGCCATCAGAACATTGGGACAGGGGGAACGGGGCTACACCTTC	CAIRTLGQGERGYTF
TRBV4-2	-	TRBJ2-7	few	TGTGCCAGCAGCCAAGAGTCAGGGAGGCAACGCGAGCAGTACTTC	CASSQESGRQREQYF
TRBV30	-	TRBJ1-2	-	TGTGCCTGGAGTGTACAGTCAAGGGGTGAGGATGGCTACACCTTC	CAWSVQSRGEDGYTF
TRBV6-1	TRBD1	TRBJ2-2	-	TGTGCCAGCAGTGAAGATAAGGGACAGGGGCCGTCCGGGGAGCTGTTTTTT	CASSEDKGQGPSGELFF
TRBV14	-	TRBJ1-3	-	TGTGCCAGCAGCCCCCGAGCCGGGGGTGCCGGAAACACCATATATTTT	CASSPRAGGAGNTIYF
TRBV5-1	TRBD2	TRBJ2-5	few	TGCGCCAGCAGTAAAGGGACTAGCGGCCAAGAGACCCAGTACTTC	CASSKGTSGQETQYF
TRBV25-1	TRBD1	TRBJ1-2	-	TGTGCCAGCAGTGGACAGGGGGGATCCTATGGCTACACCTTC	CASSGQGGSYGYTF
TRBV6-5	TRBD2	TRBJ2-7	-	TGTGCCAGCACTTCGGGACTAGGGACCTACGAGCAGTACTTC	CASTSGLGTYEQYF
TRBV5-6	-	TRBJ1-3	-	TGTGCCAGCAGCCCAGCAGGCGGGTCGGGAAACACCATATATTTT	CASSPAGGSGNTIYF
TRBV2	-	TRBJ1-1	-	TGTGCCAGCAGTGCTAGTCGGGGTCTCAGCACTGAAGCTTTCTTT	CASSASRGLSTEAFF
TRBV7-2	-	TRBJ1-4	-	TGTGCCAGCAGCTGGCAGGAGGGCGAAAAACTGTTTTTT	CASSWQEGEKLFF
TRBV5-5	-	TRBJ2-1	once	TGTGCCAGCAGCTTGGCCTGGGGGGATGAGCAGTTCTTC	CASSLAWGDEQFF